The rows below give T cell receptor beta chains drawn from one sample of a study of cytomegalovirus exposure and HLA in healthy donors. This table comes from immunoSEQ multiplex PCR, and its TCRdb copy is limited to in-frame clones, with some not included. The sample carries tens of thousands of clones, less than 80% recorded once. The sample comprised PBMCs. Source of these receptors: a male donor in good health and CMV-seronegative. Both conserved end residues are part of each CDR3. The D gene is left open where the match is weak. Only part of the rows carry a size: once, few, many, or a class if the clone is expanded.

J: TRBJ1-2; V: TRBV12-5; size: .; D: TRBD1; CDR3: CARSERGPLNGYTF; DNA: TGTGCTAGATCCGAGAGGGGGCCGCTGAATGGCTACACCTTC
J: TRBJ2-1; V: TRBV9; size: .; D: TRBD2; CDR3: CASSVDYSRSTSGGSEQFF; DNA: TGTGCCAGCAGCGTAGATTATTCGCGAAGCACTAGCGGGGGGAGTGAGCAGTTCTTC
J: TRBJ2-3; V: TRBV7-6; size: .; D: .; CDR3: CASSHRDFPDTQYF; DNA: TGTGCCAGCAGCCACCGGGACTTTCCAGATACGCAGTATTTT
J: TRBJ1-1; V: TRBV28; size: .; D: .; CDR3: CASGGGATAQLPEAFF; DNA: TGTGCCAGCGGGGGAGGGGCGACAGCGCAACTTCCTGAAGCTTTCTTT
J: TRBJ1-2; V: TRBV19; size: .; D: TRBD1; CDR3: CASLGDSFPYGYTF; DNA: TGTGCCAGCCTAGGGGACAGTTTTCCCTATGGCTACACCTTC
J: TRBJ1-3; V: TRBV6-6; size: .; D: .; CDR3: CASSLDSSGNTIYF; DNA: TGTGCCAGCAGCCTCGATAGCTCTGGAAACACCATATATTTT
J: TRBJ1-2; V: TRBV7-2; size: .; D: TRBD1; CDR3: CASSRTGVGYGYTF; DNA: TGTGCCAGCAGCCGAACAGGGGTTGGCTATGGCTACACCTTC
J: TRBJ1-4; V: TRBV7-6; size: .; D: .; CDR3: CASSPLSGVSNEKLFF; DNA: TGTGCCAGCAGCCCCTTATCCGGGGTCTCCAATGAAAAACTGTTTTTT
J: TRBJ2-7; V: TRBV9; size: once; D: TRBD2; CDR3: CASSADYSGRIASEQYF; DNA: TGTGCCAGCAGCGCCGACTATAGCGGGAGGATCGCAAGCGAGCAGTACTTC
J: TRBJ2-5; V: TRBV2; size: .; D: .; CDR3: CASSRTLTQETQYF; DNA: TGTGCCAGCAGTAGAACCTTAACTCAAGAGACCCAGTACTTC
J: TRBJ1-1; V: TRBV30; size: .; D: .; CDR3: CAWKGQIRTSLWGPMNTEAFF; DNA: TGTGCCTGGAAAGGACAGATTAGGACATCTTTGTGGGGGCCCATGAACACTGAAGCTTTCTTT
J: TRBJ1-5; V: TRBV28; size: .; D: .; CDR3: CASSFGGVGYQPQHF; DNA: TGTGCCAGCAGTTTTGGAGGGGTTGGGTATCAGCCCCAGCATTTT
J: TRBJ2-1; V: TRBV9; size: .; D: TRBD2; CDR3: CASSVGLAGGEHEQFF; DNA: TGTGCCAGCAGCGTAGGGCTAGCGGGCGGTGAACATGAGCAGTTCTTC
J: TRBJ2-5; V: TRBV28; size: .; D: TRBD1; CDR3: CASSLNRGETQYF; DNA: TGTGCCAGCAGTTTAAACAGGGGCGAGACCCAGTACTTC
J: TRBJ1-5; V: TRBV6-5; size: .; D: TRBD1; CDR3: CASNYAGQGAREPQHF; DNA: TGTGCCAGCAATTATGCGGGACAGGGGGCGAGGGAGCCCCAGCATTTT
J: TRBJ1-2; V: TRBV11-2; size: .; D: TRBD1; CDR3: CASSLGTGDGYTF; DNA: TGTGCCAGCAGCTTGGGGACAGGGGATGGCTACACCTTC
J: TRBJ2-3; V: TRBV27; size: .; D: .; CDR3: CASSLLAGGSTDTQYF; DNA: TGTGCCAGCAGTTTACTGGCAGGGGGGAGCACAGATACGCAGTATTTT
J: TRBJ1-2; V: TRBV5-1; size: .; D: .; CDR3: CASSVDRNYGYTF; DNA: TGCGCCAGCAGCGTAGACAGAAACTATGGCTACACCTTC
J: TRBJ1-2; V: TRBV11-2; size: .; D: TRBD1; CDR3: CASSLVLGQGARTF; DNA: TGTGCCAGCAGCTTAGTTTTGGGACAGGGGGCGCGGACCTTC
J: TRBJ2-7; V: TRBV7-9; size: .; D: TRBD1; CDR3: CASSLDRGYEQYF; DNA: TGTGCCAGCAGCTTAGACAGGGGCTACGAGCAGTACTTC
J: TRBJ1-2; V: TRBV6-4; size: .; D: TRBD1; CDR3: CASSDETGEGALHGYTF; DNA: TGTGCCAGCAGTGACGAGACAGGGGAAGGGGCATTACATGGCTACACCTTC
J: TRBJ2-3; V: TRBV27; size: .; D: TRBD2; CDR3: CASSFLASGGPDTQYF; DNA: TGTGCCAGCAGTTTCCTAGCTAGCGGGGGTCCTGATACGCAGTATTTT
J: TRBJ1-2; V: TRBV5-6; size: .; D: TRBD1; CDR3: CASSFYGQGVNLGGYTF; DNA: TGTGCCAGCAGCTTTTATGGACAGGGGGTAAATTTAGGTGGCTACACCTTC
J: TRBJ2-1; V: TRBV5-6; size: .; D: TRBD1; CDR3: CASRHRDRNNEQFF; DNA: TGTGCCAGCAGGCACCGGGACAGGAACAATGAGCAGTTCTTC
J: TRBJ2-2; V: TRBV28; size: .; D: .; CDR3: CSSLASNTGELFF; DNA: TGTTCATCCCTAGCGTCGAACACCGGGGAGCTGTTTTTT
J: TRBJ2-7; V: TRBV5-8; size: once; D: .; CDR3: CASSEYVIGGSHVKYF; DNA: TGTGCCAGCAGCGAATACGTCATTGGGGGCTCCCACGTGAAGTACTTC
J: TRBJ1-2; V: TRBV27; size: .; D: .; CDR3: CASSLSGGNYGYTF; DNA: TGTGCCAGCAGTTTATCGGGAGGGAACTATGGCTACACCTTC